This TCR beta chain was retrieved from a study of blood T cell repertoires in COVID-19. Background on the study: Samples came from the United States, Italy and Spain, spanning acute and convalescent COVID-19. Sources were T cells, B-cell-depleted T cells, or PBMCs; the material itself was cDNA or gDNA.

Trimming cost V 3 bases and J 7 bases; bases outside gene matches: 6. Germline V gene sequence: CDR1 KGHSH, CDR2 LQKENI. The CDR3 consists of 14 residues. As handled by the study authors: Quantification of nucleated cells was approximated via reference gene primer amplification. Only in-frame clones appear in the TCRdb table, and some are missing; sequencing was by immunoSEQ multiplex PCR. The DNA was the basis for D and trimming; V, J and clone size are from that table. The sample carries hundreds of thousands of clones, around 88% recorded once. A Seattle source enrolled patients during active infection and followed them longitudinally.

Sequencing used peripheral blood. The receptor was derived from a woman aged 25 to 39 with COVID-19, enrolled during active disease. This rearrangement joins TRBV18 to TRBJ2-1; TRBD1 matches at 7 bases. DNA of the CDR3: TGTGCCAGCTCACCCAGACAGGGAAGGAATGAGCAGTTCTTC. Protein: CASSPRQGRNEQFF.